The 22 T cell receptor beta chains in this list originate from one sample, sequenced in a study of read filtering for tumor transcriptome and immune sequencing. Molecular barcoded adaptors covering alpha/delta and beta/gamma chains were used on roughly 400 ng RNA. Via MiXCR, TCRdb re-called the reads, giving one row per CDR3 protein. The data contain roughly 49,000 distinct CDR3 sequences, about 20% of them seen just once; the ten biggest clones take up roughly two fifths. Sequenced: a population of CD138-negative cells sorted from bone marrow. Every receptor here comes from a donor aged 40 or over with multiple myeloma.

At least ten counts were recorded for this clonotype. This chain uses TRBV5-6 with TRBJ2-7; D uncertain. CDR3 length equals 12 residues. CDR1 and CDR2 (germline): SGHDT, YYEEEE. V lost 0 bases and J lost 5, with 6 bases in between. The CDR3 loop is CASSLEGNEQYF. The CDR3 DNA sequence: TGTGCCAGCAGCTTGGAGGGAAACGAGCAGTACTTC.

In this sample, this clonotype turned up many times. The chain combines TRBV5-6 with TRBJ2-1, with TRBD2 matching over 8 bases. V dropped 1 base and J dropped 2; count of bases not matched to a gene: 5. CDR1 and CDR2 from the germline V gene are SGHDT and YYEEEE. The CDR3 covers 16 residues. CDR3 sequence (DNA): TGTGCCAGCAGCTTGACCGGGACTAGTACCTACAATGAGCAGTTCTTC. Amino acids: CASSLTGTSTYNEQFF.

The chain carries TRBV20-1 and TRBJ1-1; D might be TRBD1 (6 bases). The V gene lost 5 bases and the J gene lost 1 base, with 17 bases spanning the gap. CDR1 DFQATT and CDR2 SNEGSKA come from the germline V gene (reference sequence). The CDR3 contains 15 residues. The CDR3 loop is CSASGGYVWNTEAFF. The CDR3 coding sequence is TGCAGTGCTTCTGGGGGCTACGTTTGGAACACTGAAGCTTTCTTT.

The table lists this clonotype with many counts. The chain recombines TRBV4-1 with TRBJ2-1, with D possibly TRBD2 on 6 matching bases. Trimming pared 3 bases from V and 2 bases from J, leaving 20 bases between. The V gene's germline CDR1 is MGHRA and CDR2 YSYEKL. This CDR3 is built from 18 residues. CDR3 in amino acids: CASSHPPGLSGTYNEQFF. In DNA, the CDR3 is TGCGCCAGCAGCCATCCGCCGGGACTGTCGGGGACCTACAATGAGCAGTTCTTC.

This clonotype was observed at least ten times. V is TRBV29-1 and J is TRBJ2-7; 11 bases are shared with TRBD2. V was clipped by 5 bases and J by 3 bases; unmatched bases: 15. The CDR3 loop spans 17 amino acids. Germline CDR1 and CDR2: SQVTM and ANQGSEA. The CDR3 DNA reads TGCAGCGTTCTCGGGGGGGTACTAGCGGGAGATAACTACGAGCAGTACTTC. Protein: CSVLGGVLAGDNYEQYF.

Note on this clonotype: This could be a read error, since a much larger clone is one nucleotide away. The chain uses TRBV12-3 or TRBV12-4 and TRBJ2-2, with D hard to call. This CDR3 region has 14 residues. The CDR3 sequence: CASGLVAVTGELFF. The CDR3 DNA reads TGTGCCAGCGGTTTAGTTGCGGTCACCGGGGAGCTGTTTTTT.

This chain connects TRBV7-9 to TRBJ2-1, with TRBD2 matching 8 bases. The CDR3 loop spans 14 amino acids. The germline gives CDR1 SEHNR, CDR2 FQNEAQ (reference sequence). V lost 4 bases to trimming and J lost 5 bases; unmatched junction nucleotides: 4. This CDR3 reads CASSSAGENNEQFF. The CDR3 nucleotides read TGTGCCAGCAGCTCAGCGGGAGAGAACAATGAGCAGTTCTTC.

Note on this clonotype: A much more abundant neighbour one base away suggests this may be a read error. The rearrangement joins TRBV11-3 to TRBJ2-1; no firm D call. From germline, CDR1 is SGHNT and CDR2 YENEEA. The CDR3 is 13 residues long. The CDR3 sequence is CASSQGSFNELFF. The DNA for the CDR3 is TGTGCCAGCAGTCAAGGATCATTCAATGAGCTGTTCTTC.

This clonotype was detected many times. V is TRBV7-2 and J is TRBJ2-2; D is unclear. The CDR3 is 13 amino acids. Trimming left V 4 bases short and J 2 bases short, with 5 bases between. Germline assignment: CDR1 SGHTA and CDR2 FQGNSA. The CDR3 region is CASSSRNTGELFF. The DNA of the CDR3 is TGTGCCAGCAGCTCCAGAAACACCGGGGAGCTGTTTTTT.

This clonotype occurred many times. V usage is TRBV19 and J usage is TRBJ2-2, with D perhaps matching TRBD2 (6 bases). The CDR3 is made up of 14 amino acids. V lost 6 bases to trimming and J lost 6 bases, with 14 bases between them. The germline gives CDR1 LNHDA, CDR2 SQIVND (reference sequence). CDR3 loop: CASSRDRGSGELFF. The CDR3 DNA follows: TGTGCCAGTAGCCGGGATCGGGGGTCCGGGGAGCTGTTTTTT. The full variable domain, in which reference TRBV19 and TRBJ2-2 provide the parts outside the CDR3, is DGGITQSPKYLFRKEGQNVTLSCEQNLNHDAMYWYRQDPGQGLRLIYYSQIVNDFQKGDIAEGYSVSREKKESFPLTVTSAQKNPTAFYLCASSRDRGSGELFFGEGSRLTVL.

The sample holds a few counts of this clonotype. The chain couples TRBV7-2 to TRBJ2-7; D is possibly TRBD1 (6 bases). Germline lookup yields CDR1 SGHTA and CDR2 FQGNSA. The CDR3 has 13 residues. Trimming cost V 2 bases and J 7 bases, with 12 bases left between them. The CDR3 DNA sequence: TGTGCCAGCAGCTTATTGTCGGGACAAGAGCAGTACTTC. This gives the protein CASSLLSGQEQYF. The whole variable domain, filled in from reference TRBV7-2 and TRBJ2-7, reads GAGVSQSPSNKVTEKGKDVELRCDPISGHTALYWYRQSLGQGLEFLIYFQGNSAPDKSGLPSDRFSAERTGGSVSTLTIQRTQQEDSAVYLCASSLLSGQEQYFGPGTRLTVT.

This clonotype was picked up many times. This chain joins TRBV12-3 or TRBV12-4 and TRBJ1-1; D call uncertain. This CDR3 is built from 13 residues. The V and J ends lost 6 bases and 6 bases respectively, with 14 bases between them. The CDR3 loop reads CASRTNRGSEAFF. The CDR3 coding sequence is TGTGCCAGCAGAACAAACAGAGGCTCTGAAGCTTTCTTT.

A note on this clonotype: Since a far larger clone is one base different, this is likely a read error. For the CDR3, the DNA is TGTGCCAGCGGACTACTAGCGGGAGTCAATGAGCAGTTCTTC. Amino acids: CASGLLAGVNEQFF. The genes are TRBV12-3 or TRBV12-4 and TRBJ2-1; 11 bases line up with TRBD2. With 8 bases clipped from V and 6 bases from J, the junction kept 6 bases outside the gene matches. This CDR3 has 14 amino acids.

This clonotype was picked up many times. The chain carries TRBV20-1 and TRBJ2-1; 14 bases agree with TRBD2. CDR1 is DFQATT, CDR2 SNEGSKA, per germline (reference sequence). J lost 2 bases, V lost 6 bases, and 9 bases had no gene match. The CDR3 covers 17 residues. In DNA, the CDR3 is TGCAGTGCCCACGGACTAGCGGGAGGCCATCCCTACAATGAGCAGTTCTTC. This gives the protein CSAHGLAGGHPYNEQFF.

This clonotype has a count of ten or more. The V call is TRBV7-2, the J call TRBJ1-1; D remains unclear. Gene TRBJ1-6 matches the end of the DNA better, so the J call may be wrong. Germline CDR1 SGHTA, CDR2 FQGNSA. This CDR3 contains 15 residues. CDR3 loop: CASSLPLGLVSPLHF. CDR3 DNA: TGTGCCAGCAGCTTGCCCCTAGGTCTGGTTTCACCCCTCCACTTT.

Of note for this clonotype: Because it lacks the conserved phenylalanine or tryptophan at the end, this CDR3 is likely a read error. This chain links TRBV6-1 with TRBJ2-2; the D gene is possibly TRBD1 (5 bases). The length of the CDR3 is 13 residues. Looked up from germline, CDR1 is MNHNS and CDR2 is SASEGT. Here the CDR3 DNA reads TGCGCCAGCAGGACCAGGGACACCGGGGAGCTGTTTCTT. Translating it yields CASRTRDTGELFL.

This rearrangement joins TRBV18 to TRBJ2-3; D gene unclear. The CDR3 consists of 14 residues. Trimming took off 6 bases at V and 6 bases at J, with 16 bases between the two ends. Germline-derived CDR1 and CDR2 are KGHSH and LQKENI. The CDR3 reads CASSSPAPSDTQYF. In nucleotides, the CDR3 is TGTGCCAGCTCCTCCCCGGCCCCGTCTGATACGCAGTATTTT.

A remark on this clonotype: No conserved phenylalanine or tryptophan ends this CDR3, so it is likely a read error. The J gene is TRBJ2-1, the V gene TRBV20-1; 12 positions agree with TRBD2. Germline CDR1 reads DFQATT; CDR2 reads SNEGSKA (reference sequence). This CDR3 region has 15 residues. The CDR3 spells CGARATGLAGNEQFS. CDR3 nucleotide sequence: TGCGGTGCTAGAGCCACGGGACTAGCGGGCAATGAGCAGTTCTCC.

This clonotype was detected ten times or more. This chain links TRBV29-1 with TRBJ2-2; no clear D gene. With 4 bases removed from V and 8 bases from J, the gap between germline ends came to 8 bases. The CDR3 has 11 residues. CDR1 is SQVTM, CDR2 ANQGSEA, per germline. CDR3 in DNA: TGCAGCGTTGGGAATGGAGGGGAGCTGTTTTTT. This translates into CSVGNGGELFF.

This clonotype has at least ten counts. V gene TRBV5-4 combines with J gene TRBJ2-5, with D perhaps matching TRBD2 (5 bases). Germline V gives CDR1 SGHNT, CDR2 YYREEE (reference sequence). Trimming stripped 2 bases from V and 5 bases from J, with 10 bases between. This CDR3 is 13 amino acids long. CDR3 in amino acids: CASSFPSRETQYF. As DNA, the CDR3 is TGTGCCAGCAGCTTCCCTAGCAGGGAGACCCAGTACTTC.

This clonotype was counted between two and nine times. The rearrangement uses TRBV20-1 and TRBJ1-1; D might be TRBD1 (6 bases). CDR3 length equals 13 residues. V was trimmed by 3 bases and J by 2 bases, leaving 10 bases between them. The germline V gene encodes CDR1 DFQATT and CDR2 SNEGSKA (reference sequence). In DNA form, the CDR3 reads TGCAGTGCTAGCGGGGGCCTAAACACTGAAGCTTTCTTT. The encoded protein is CSASGGLNTEAFF.

This clonotype was observed at least ten times. The rearrangement uses TRBV19 and TRBJ1-1, with 9 positions matching TRBD1. This CDR3 spans 13 amino acids. CDR1 and CDR2 from the germline V gene are LNHDA and SQIVND (reference sequence). Losses at the gene ends were 9 bases for V and 4 bases for J; bases not matched to a gene: 6. The CDR3 loop reads CASSLGQGTEAFF. The CDR3 nucleotides are TGTGCCAGCAGTTTGGGACAGGGCACTGAAGCTTTCTTT.